This T cell receptor (beta chain) was sequenced during a study of cytomegalovirus exposure and HLA in healthy donors. The PCR was carried out with 60 Vbeta primers and 13 Jbeta primers. Sequencing used immunoSEQ multiplex PCR; TCRdb keeps in-frame clones, though not all of them. The data hold about 130,000 clones, with approximately 69% observed a single time. V lost 4 bases and J 8 bases, leaving 21 bases between the germline ends. The CDR3 spans 16 residues. CDR1 and CDR2 (germline): SGHKS, YYEKEE (reference sequence). V and J are TRBV5-5 and TRBJ1-4; the D is unclear. This clonotype originated in a man between 35 and 55 years old in good health and CMV-seropositive. The sample was PBMCs. Here the CDR3 DNA reads TGTGCCAGCAGCCAAGATCCGGACTTAGCGTGGGAAAAACTGTTTTTT. Translating it yields CASSQDPDLAWEKLFF.